Listed here is a single T cell receptor (beta chain). The data were obtained in a study of blood T cell repertoires in COVID-19. Profiled with immunoSEQ multiplex PCR; TCRdb holds only in-frame clones, not every one. Counted here are more than 100,000 clones, more than 85% occurring once; the ten biggest clones make up less than 20%. The sequencing input was peripheral blood. The receptor's source is a man aged 50 to 59 with active or convalescent COVID-19.

This chain's CDR3 is CASSGASDSDTQYF. For the CDR3, the DNA is TGCGCCAGCAGCGGGGCTAGCGATTCGGATACGCAGTATTTT. This chain connects TRBV10-1 to TRBJ2-3, with D maybe TRBD2 (6 bases). The V gene's germline CDR1 is WNHNN and CDR2 SYGVQD (reference sequence). V lost 6 bases, J lost 6 bases, and 16 bases lay in between. The CDR3 extends over 14 amino acids.